This entry concerns a single T cell receptor (beta chain). Its antigen is not known. In TCRdb, the 5' RACE reads were re-called with MiXCR into one record per CDR3 protein. This table holds about 1.7 million distinct CDR3 sequences, 25% to 35% found once. This entry comes from a study of identical twins. Findings and limits, study-wide: Memory repertoires lacked the insertion deficit that abundant cord blood beta clonotypes showed. Zero-insertion findings could be partly confounded by invariant cells (MAIT and iNKT cells). Without tracking the same donors, conclusions rested on cross-sectional statistical analysis.

V lost 1 base to trimming and J lost 8 bases; unmatched junction nucleotides: 5. The CDR3 has 15 amino acids. Sequencing was done on a sample of cord blood. The chain has TRBV12-3 or TRBV12-4 and TRBJ2-1, with 10 bases lining up with TRBD2. The receptor's source is a newborn girl in good health. The CDR3 here is CASSLVPSGGYEQFF. The CDR3 nucleotides read TGTGCCAGCAGTTTAGTACCTAGCGGGGGCTATGAGCAGTTCTTC.